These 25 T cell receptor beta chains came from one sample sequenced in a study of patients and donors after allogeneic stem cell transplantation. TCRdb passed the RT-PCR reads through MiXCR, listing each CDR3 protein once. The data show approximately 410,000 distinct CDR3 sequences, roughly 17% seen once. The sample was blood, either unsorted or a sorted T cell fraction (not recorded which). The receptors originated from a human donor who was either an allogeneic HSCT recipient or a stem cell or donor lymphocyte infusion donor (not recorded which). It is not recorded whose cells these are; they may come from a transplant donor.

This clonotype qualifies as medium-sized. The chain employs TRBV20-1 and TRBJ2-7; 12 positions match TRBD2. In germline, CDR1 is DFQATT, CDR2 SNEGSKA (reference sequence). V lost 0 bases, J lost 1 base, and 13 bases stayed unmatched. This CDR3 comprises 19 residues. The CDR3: CSARDVPSGGVAKSYEQYF. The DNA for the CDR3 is TGCAGTGCTAGAGATGTGCCTAGCGGGGGGGTAGCGAAATCCTACGAGCAGTACTTC.

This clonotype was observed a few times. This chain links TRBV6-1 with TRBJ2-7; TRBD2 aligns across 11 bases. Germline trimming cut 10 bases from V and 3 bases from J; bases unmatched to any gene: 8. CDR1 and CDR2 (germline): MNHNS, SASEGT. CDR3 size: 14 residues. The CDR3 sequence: CATSGLAANYEQYF. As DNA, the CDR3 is TGTGCCACTTCGGGACTAGCGGCTAACTACGAGCAGTACTTC.

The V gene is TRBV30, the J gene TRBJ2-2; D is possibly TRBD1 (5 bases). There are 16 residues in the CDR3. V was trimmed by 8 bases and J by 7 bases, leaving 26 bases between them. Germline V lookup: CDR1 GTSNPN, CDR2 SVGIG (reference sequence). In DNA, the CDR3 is TGTGCCACAAACGAGGCAGGGAAGGGATTGATCGGGGAGCTGTTTTTT. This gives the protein CATNEAGKGLIGELFF.

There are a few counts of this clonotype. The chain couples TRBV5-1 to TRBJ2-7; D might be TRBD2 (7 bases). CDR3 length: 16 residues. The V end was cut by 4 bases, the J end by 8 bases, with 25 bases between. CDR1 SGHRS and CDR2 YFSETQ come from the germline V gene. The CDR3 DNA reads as TGCGCCAGCAGCGACTATGTCGGGCAGGGGACTACCAAGCAGTACTTC. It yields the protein CASSDYVGQGTTKQYF.

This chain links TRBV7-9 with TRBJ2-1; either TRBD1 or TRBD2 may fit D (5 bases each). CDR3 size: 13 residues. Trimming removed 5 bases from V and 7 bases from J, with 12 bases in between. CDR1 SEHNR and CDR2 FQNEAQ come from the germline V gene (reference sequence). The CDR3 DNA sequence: TGTGCCAGCAGCCCCCGGGACCAAAATGAGCAGTTCTTC. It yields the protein CASSPRDQNEQFF. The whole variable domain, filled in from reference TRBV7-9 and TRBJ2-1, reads DTGVSQNPRHKITKRGQNVTFRCDPISEHNRLYWYRQTLGQGPEFLTYFQNEAQLEKSRLLSDRFSAERPKGSFSTLEIQRTEQGDSAMYLCASSPRDQNEQFFGPGTRLTVL.

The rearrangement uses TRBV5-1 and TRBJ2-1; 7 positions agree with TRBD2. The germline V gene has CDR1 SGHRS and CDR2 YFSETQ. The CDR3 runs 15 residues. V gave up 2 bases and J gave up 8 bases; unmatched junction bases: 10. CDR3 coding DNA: TGCGCCAGCAGCTTTACGGGAGGAAGGGTAGATGAGCAGTTCTTC. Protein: CASSFTGGRVDEQFF.

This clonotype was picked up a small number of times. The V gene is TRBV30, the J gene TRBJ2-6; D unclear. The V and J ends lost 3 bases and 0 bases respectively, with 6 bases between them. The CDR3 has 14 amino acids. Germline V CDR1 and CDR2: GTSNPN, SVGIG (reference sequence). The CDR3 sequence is CAWRVHSGANVLTF. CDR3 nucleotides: TGTGCCTGGAGAGTCCACTCTGGGGCCAACGTCCTGACTTTC.

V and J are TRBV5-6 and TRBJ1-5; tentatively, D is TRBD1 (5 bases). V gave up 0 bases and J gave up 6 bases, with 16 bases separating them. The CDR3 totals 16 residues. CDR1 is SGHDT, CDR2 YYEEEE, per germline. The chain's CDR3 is CASSLAGQGKGQPQHF. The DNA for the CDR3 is TGTGCCAGCAGCTTGGCCGGGCAGGGAAAAGGTCAGCCCCAGCATTTT.

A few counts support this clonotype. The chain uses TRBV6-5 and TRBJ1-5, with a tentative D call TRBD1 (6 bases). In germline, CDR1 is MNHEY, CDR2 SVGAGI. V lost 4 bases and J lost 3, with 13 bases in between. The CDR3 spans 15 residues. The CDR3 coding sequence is TGTGCCAGCAGTTCCAGGACAGCAGTCAATCAGCCCCAGCATTTT. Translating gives CASSSRTAVNQPQHF.

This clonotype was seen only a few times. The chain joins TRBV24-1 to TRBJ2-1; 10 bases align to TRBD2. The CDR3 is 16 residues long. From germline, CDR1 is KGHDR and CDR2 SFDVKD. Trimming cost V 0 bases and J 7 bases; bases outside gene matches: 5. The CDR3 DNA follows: TGTGCCACCAGTGATTTGGGTAGCGGGGGGTGGAATGAGCAGTTCTTC. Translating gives CATSDLGSGGWNEQFF.

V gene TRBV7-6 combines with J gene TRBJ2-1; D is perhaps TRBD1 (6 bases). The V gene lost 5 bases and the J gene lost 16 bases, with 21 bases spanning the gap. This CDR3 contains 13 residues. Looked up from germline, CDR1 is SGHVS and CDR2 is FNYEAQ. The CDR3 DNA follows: TGTGCCAGCAGCCCCTATGGGGGCGGCGGCGACTTCTTC. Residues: CASSPYGGGGDFF.

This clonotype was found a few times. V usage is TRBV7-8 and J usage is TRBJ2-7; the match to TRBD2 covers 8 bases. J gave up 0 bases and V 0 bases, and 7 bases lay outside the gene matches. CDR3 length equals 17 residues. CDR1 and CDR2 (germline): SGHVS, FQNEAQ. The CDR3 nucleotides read TGTGCCAGCAGCTTAGCTTTAGCGGGATCGAGCTCCTACGAGCAGTACTTC. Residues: CASSLALAGSSSYEQYF. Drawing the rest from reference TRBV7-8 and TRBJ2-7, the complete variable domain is GAGVSQSPRYKVAKRGQDVALRCDPISGHVSLFWYQQALGQGPEFLTYFQNEAQLDKSGLPSDRFFAERPEGSVSTLKIQRTQQEDSAVYLCASSLALAGSSSYEQYFGPGTRLTVT.

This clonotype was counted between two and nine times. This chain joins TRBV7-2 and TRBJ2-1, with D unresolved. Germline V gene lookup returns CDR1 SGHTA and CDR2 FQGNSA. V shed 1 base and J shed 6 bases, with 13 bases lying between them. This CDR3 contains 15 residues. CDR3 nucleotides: TGTGCCAGCAGCTTAGGGGGTATCCCGTTCAATGAGCAGTTCTTC. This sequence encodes CASSLGGIPFNEQFF.

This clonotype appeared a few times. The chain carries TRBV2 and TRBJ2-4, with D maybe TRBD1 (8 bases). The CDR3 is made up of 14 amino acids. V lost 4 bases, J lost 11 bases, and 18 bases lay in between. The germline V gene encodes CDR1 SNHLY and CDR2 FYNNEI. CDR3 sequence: CASSVHRGGSVQYF. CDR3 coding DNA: TGTGCCAGCAGTGTTCACAGGGGGGGAAGCGTTCAGTACTTC.

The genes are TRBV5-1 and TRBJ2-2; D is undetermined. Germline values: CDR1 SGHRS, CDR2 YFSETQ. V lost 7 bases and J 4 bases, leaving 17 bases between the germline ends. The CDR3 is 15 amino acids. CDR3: CASCPWQALTGELFF. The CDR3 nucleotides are TGCGCCAGCTGCCCCTGGCAGGCCCTCACCGGGGAGCTGTTTTTT.

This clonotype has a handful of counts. The CDR3 sequence: CATDWQCYGYTF. CDR3 nucleotides: TGTGCCACCGATTGGCAGTGCTATGGCTACACCTTC. The rearrangement uses TRBV24-1 and TRBJ1-2; no clear D gene. Germline assignment: CDR1 KGHDR and CDR2 SFDVKD. Trimming took 9 bases from V and 4 from J, leaving 11 bases between them. There are 12 residues in the CDR3.

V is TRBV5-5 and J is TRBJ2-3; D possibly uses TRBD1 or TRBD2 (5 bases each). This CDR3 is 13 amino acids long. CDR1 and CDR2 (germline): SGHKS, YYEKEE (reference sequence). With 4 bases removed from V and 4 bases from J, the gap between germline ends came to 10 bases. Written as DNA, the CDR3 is TGTGCCAGCAGCCCCGGGACCGCAGATACGCAGTATTTT. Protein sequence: CASSPGTADTQYF.

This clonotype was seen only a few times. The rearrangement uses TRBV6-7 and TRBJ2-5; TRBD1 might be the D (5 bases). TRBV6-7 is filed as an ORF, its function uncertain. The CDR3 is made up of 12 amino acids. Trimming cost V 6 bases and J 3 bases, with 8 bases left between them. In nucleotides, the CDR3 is TGTGCCAGCAGCTCCAGGGAAGAGACCCAGTACTTC. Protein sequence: CASSSREETQYF.

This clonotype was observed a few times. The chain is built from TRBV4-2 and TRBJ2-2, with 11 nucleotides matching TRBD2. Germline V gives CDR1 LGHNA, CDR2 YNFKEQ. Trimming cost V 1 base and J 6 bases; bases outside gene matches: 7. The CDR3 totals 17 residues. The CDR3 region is CASSQVPLAGVPGELFF. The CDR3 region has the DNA TGTGCCAGCAGCCAAGTCCCACTAGCGGGAGTCCCCGGGGAGCTGTTTTTT.

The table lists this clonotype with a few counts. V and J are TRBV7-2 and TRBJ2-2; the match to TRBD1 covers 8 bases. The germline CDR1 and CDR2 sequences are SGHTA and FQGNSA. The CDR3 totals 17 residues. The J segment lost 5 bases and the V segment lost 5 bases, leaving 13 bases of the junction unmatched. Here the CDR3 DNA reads TGTGCCAGCAGCCCGGGAGACAGGGGAGTAATGACCGGGGAGCTGTTTTTT. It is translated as CASSPGDRGVMTGELFF.

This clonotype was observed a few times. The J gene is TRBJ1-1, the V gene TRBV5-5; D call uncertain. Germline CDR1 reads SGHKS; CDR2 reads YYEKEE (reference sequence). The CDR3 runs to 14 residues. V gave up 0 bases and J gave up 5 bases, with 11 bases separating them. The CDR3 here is CASSLGEGGTEAFF. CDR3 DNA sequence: TGTGCCAGCAGCTTGGGGGAGGGAGGGACTGAAGCTTTCTTT.

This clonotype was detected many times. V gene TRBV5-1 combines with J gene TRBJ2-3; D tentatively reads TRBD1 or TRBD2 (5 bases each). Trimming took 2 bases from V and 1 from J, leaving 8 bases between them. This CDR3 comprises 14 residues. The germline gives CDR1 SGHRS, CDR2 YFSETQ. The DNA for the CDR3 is TGCGCCAGCAGCTTCCGGGACCGCACAGATACGCAGTATTTT. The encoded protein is CASSFRDRTDTQYF.

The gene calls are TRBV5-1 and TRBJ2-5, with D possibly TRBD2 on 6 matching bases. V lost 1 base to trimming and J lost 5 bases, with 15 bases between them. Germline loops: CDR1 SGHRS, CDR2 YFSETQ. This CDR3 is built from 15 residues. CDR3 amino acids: CASSLTSRGGETQYF. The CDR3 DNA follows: TGCGCCAGCAGCTTGACTAGCCGAGGTGGTGAGACCCAGTACTTC.

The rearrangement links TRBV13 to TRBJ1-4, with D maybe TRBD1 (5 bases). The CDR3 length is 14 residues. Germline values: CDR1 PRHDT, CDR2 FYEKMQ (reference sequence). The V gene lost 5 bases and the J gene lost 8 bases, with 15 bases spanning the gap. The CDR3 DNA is TGTGCCAGCAGCCCCCCCGGGACGTACGAAAAACTGTTTTTT. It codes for CASSPPGTYEKLFF.

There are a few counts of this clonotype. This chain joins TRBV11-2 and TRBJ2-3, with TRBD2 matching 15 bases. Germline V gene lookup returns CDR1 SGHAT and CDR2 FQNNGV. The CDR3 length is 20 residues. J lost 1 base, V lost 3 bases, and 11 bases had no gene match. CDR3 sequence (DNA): TGTGCCAGCAGCTTCCTACGGACTAGCGGGGGGGCTGAGTGCACAGATACGCAGTATTTT. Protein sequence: CASSFLRTSGGAECTDTQYF.